This T cell receptor beta chain appears in the sequencing data of a study of T cell responses to AZD1222 COVID-19 vaccine. Study at large: Timing groups of about 4 and about 12 weeks for second doses were pooled.

Produced via immunoSEQ multiplex PCR; TCRdb's table is partial and in-frame only. The top ten hold roughly a fifth of the sample, which has about 73,000 clones, approximately 90% seen once. Study results and limitations: Increased Spike-specific TCR breadth and depth were observed after two AZD1222 doses. Among vaccine-associated CD4 TCRs, coverage spanned spike, with dominance at 160-218 and 743-854. There were repertoire samples only from the period after the peak T cell response.

Trimming stripped 2 bases from V and 3 bases from J, with 16 bases between. From germline, CDR1 is MDHEN and CDR2 SYDVKM. The CDR3 runs to 17 residues. In this sample, this clone turned up a few times. Its specificity is unknown. The sequences come from peripheral blood, collected on day 0 of AZD1222 vaccination. This TCR was sampled from an adult in good health. V gene TRBV28 combines with J gene TRBJ1-4; D is unclear. In DNA form, the CDR3 reads TGTGCCAGCAGTTTAAGTGTAGCACCGCCGGCTAATGAAAAACTGTTTTTT. Encoded protein: CASSLSVAPPANEKLFF.